Detailed here is one T cell receptor (beta chain). Its antigen is unknown. Base qualities are not recorded, but no much larger clone differs from it by a single base. The TCR beta CDR3 regions were amplified from the RNA transcripts. A first-round RT-PCR of the TCR CDR3 used the HTBI primer set with the Qiagen OneStep RT-PCR kit. The libraries were constructed in a second round of multiplex PCR and then size-selected and purified. Paired-end sequencing of the libraries was performed with 100 bp reads on an Illumina HiSeq2000. For the original study's pipeline: SOAPnuke was used to process the raw data, removing reads that contained adapters or uncalled bases, had a mean Phred below 15, or lacked an exact match to the constant primer or identifier. High-quality paired reads were merged using COPE v1.2.5, and each unique nucleotide sequence was defined as a clonotype. MiTCR v1.1 was used to align the clonotypes against IMGT TRBV, TRBD and TRBJ reference segments. Only V-J combinations with frequency above 0.0001, covering 99% to 99.2% of repertoires, were analysed. A TCS score was defined as the ratio of F50 (clonal expansion) to E x V (chaos), with BLOSUM62-based TCRdist applied between CDR3 peptides within each V-J. Welch's t-statistics and random forest reduced 500 to 650 V-J features to 10 to 15, which were used in a naive Bayes classifier (R e1071). Thyroid-blood repertoire similarity was quantified with the Morisita-Horn index. Clones were called with MiXCR by TCRdb after fastp trimmed the public reads at Q25, and only in-frame beta chains were retained. All rows with the same CDR3 protein become a single entry with the most common DNA and genes. TCRdb's processing, not the study's, gives the V and J calls here. This sample gives around 700,000 distinct CDR3 sequences in total; under 45% of them show up just once. Around 30% of the sample goes to the ten largest clones.

Graves' hyperthyroidism was defined as stable when no progression to ophthalmopathy occurred over 18 months of follow-up. The hyperthyroidism patients were between 18 and 65 years old and newly diagnosed, with a disease duration of less than 2 months. Any patient with an uncontrolled infection, another autoimmune disease, pregnancy or lactation was excluded. Diagnoses relied on clinical symptoms, serum thyroxine and TRAb, thyroid ultrasound and orbital computed tomography. PBMCs were separated from 10 ml of fresh peripheral blood using Ficoll-Paque density gradient centrifugation. Total RNA was extracted using Trizol reagent, and RNA quality was assessed on an Agilent 2100 Bioanalyzer. The germline V gene sets CDR1 to ENHRY and CDR2 to SYGVKD. Taken from cysteine to phenylalanine, the CDR3 has 12 residues. The DNA shown is the 36-base CDR3, in frame from base 1. V was cut back by 2 bases and J by 12 bases, leaving a gap of 13 bases between them.

This sample was included in a study of T cells in Graves' hyperthyroidism and ophthalmopathy (dated by TCRdb to between 2017 and 2020). For context, the study as a whole: Peripheral blood samples were taken at the time of initial diagnosis, prior to any treatment. To identify TCR V-J signatures that set the groups apart, the researchers used a discovery cohort of 100 patients, made up of about 44 with Graves' ophthalmopathy and 57 with stable Graves' hyperthyroidism. Prospective prediction of ophthalmopathy was tested in an independent validation cohort consisting of under 20 hyperthyroidism patients and approximately 16 patients who later progressed to ophthalmopathy. The 100 or so discovery patients were randomly split 7:3 into training and test sets. Thyroid tissue and blood T-cell repertoires from six or seven Graves' hyperthyroidism patients were also compared in the study. Once sampling was done, hyperthyroidism patients were given methimazole at a starting dose of 30 mg daily, whereas ophthalmopathy patients were given high-dose intravenous methylprednisolone. The paper describes TCR Vbeta CDR3 sequencing of around 140 peripheral blood samples, made up of about 40 ophthalmopathy patients, around 78 hyperthyroidism patients and 17 progressor patients.

The research as a whole found: Ophthalmopathy was separated from stable hyperthyroidism by a 13 V-J signature model, with 85% to 90% sensitivity and around 81% specificity obtained in cross-validation and 80%/75% obtained in testing. In validation, progression to ophthalmopathy was predicted by the model with 70.59% sensitivity and approximately 78% specificity, a median of roughly six months before onset. No statistical method was used to fix the sample size in advance, and group allocation was not hidden from the investigators. Blood samples also contained most of the expanded thyroid clonotypes (frequency above 0.001), which suggests that blood repertoires may reflect thyroid immune responses.

The chain was built from TRBV10-3 and TRBJ1-2, with no confidently assigned D gene. Input material: blood. The TCR sequence derives from a woman aged 35 to 49 with Graves' hyperthyroidism. The DNA is as follows: TGTGCCATCAGTGAGGATAAATCCGGAAACACCTTC. It is translated as CAISEDKSGNTF.